The 21 T cell receptor beta chains given below trace back to one sample, sequenced in a study of low-dose radiotherapy and immunotherapy resistance in tumors. Time point specified: after trial treatment. Treatment specified: LDRT plus nivolumab, ipilimumab, low-dose cyclophosphamide and aspirin (RACIN trial). Covering alpha and beta chains, TRAV- and TRBV-specific primers were used for the first-strand cDNA. It was with a constant-region primer and a V-primer adapter that TCRs were amplified over about 20 PCR cycles. MiXCR, run by TCRdb on the reads, gives a single entry per CDR3 protein. The repertoire consists of more than 90,000 distinct CDR3 sequences, with under 25% occurring once and the leading ten covering about 4%. Sequencing used PBMCs, obtained after low-dose radiotherapy plus immunotherapy. These receptors were obtained from a male donor with prostate cancer.

This clonotype was seen a few times. Only one base separates this from a far larger clonotype, so it likely reflects a read error. The genes are TRBV5-3 and TRBJ2-3; 9 bases line up with TRBD2. TRBV5-3 is recorded as an ORF, its role being uncertain. The CDR3 is 17 amino acids. This CDR3 reads CVSSLAGGGGALDTQYF. The CDR3 DNA is TGTGTCAGCAGCTTGGCGGGTGGCGGGGGGGCGTTAGATACGCAGTATTTT.

This clonotype was detected many times. The chain uses TRBV19 and TRBJ2-3; D is uncertain. Germline-derived CDR1 and CDR2 are LNHDA and SQIVND (reference sequence). V lost 6 bases to trimming and J lost 3 bases, with 10 bases between them. CDR3 length: 13 residues. CDR3 DNA: TGTGCCAGTAGAGGCAGTTTAACAGATACGCAGTATTTT. It is translated as CASRGSLTDTQYF.

This clonotype was observed at least ten times. The V gene is TRBV7-2, the J gene TRBJ1-5; possibly TRBD1 for D (5 bases). This CDR3 has 16 amino acids. Trimming pared 5 bases from V and 0 bases from J, leaving 14 bases between. Germline V gene sequence: CDR1 SGHTA, CDR2 FQGNSA. The CDR3 bases are TGTGCCAGCAGCCCAGTCGGGGGGATTAGCAATCAGCCCCAGCATTTT. Encoded protein: CASSPVGGISNQPQHF.

The gene calls are TRBV20-1 and TRBJ2-3; D call uncertain. This CDR3 contains 15 residues. Trimming removed 1 base at V and 0 bases at J, with 11 bases between. CDR1 and CDR2 (germline): DFQATT, SNEGSKA (reference sequence). DNA of the CDR3: TGCAGTGCTAGAGGTCGCCAGTCTAGCACAGATACGCAGTATTTT. It specifies CSARGRQSSTDTQYF.

The sample holds many counts of this clonotype. The rearrangement joins TRBV23-1 to TRBJ1-1, with D possibly matching TRBD1 (6 bases). TRBV23-1 is an ORF; its function is uncertain. The CDR3 consists of 19 residues. V dropped 0 bases and J dropped 0 bases, with 20 bases sitting between them. CDR3 sequence reads: CASSQSRGGPPALNTEAFF. The CDR3 nucleotides read TGCGCCAGCAGTCAATCCAGGGGAGGTCCCCCAGCTTTGAACACTGAAGCTTTCTTT.

For this clonotype: Given a far larger clone just one base away, this is likely a sequencing read error. The gene calls are TRBV12-3 or TRBV12-4 and TRBJ2-2, with unresolved D. V gave up 4 bases and J gave up 3 bases, with 12 bases separating them. CDR3 size: 15 residues. The CDR3 sequence: CASSSGTPDTGELFF. CDR3 DNA: TGTGCCAGCAGTTCGGGTACACCGGACACCGGGGAGCTGTTTTTT.

There are many counts of this clonotype. The gene calls are TRBV29-1 and TRBJ2-7; 9 bases are shared with TRBD1. Germline CDR1 reads SQVTM; CDR2 reads ANQGSEA. V shed 5 bases and J 7 bases; nucleotides not matched to a gene: 9. CDR3 size: 13 residues. Here the CDR3 reads CSVSTGGLNEQYF. In DNA, the CDR3 is TGCAGCGTTTCTACAGGGGGCCTTAATGAGCAGTACTTC.

This clonotype has at least ten counts. This chain uses TRBV5-1 with TRBJ2-7; D is ambiguous. The CDR3 has 11 amino acids. V was pared by 0 bases and J by 6 bases, with 4 bases between. CDR1 SGHRS and CDR2 YFSETQ come from the germline V gene. CDR3: CASSLEFEQYF. CDR3 coding DNA: TGCGCCAGCAGCTTGGAATTCGAGCAGTACTTC. Full variable domain (remainder filled in from reference TRBV5-1 and TRBJ2-7): KAGVTQTPRYLIKTRGQQVTLSCSPISGHRSVSWYQQTPGQGLQFLFEYFSETQRNKGNFPGRFSGRQFSNSRSEMNVSTLELGDSALYLCASSLEFEQYFGPGTRLTVT.

V is TRBV7-2 and J is TRBJ2-1; no clear D gene. Trimming pared 2 bases from V and 4 bases from J, leaving 12 bases between. Germline CDR1 and CDR2: SGHTA and FQGNSA. The CDR3 totals 15 residues. The CDR3 nucleotides are TGTGCCAGCAGCTTATTGGGGATCCTTTACAATGAGCAGTTCTTC. Protein sequence: CASSLLGILYNEQFF.

This clonotype was found many times. V usage is TRBV7-9 and J usage is TRBJ1-1, with D possibly being TRBD1 (5 bases). Germline V gene data show CDR1 as SEHNR and CDR2 as FQNEAQ (reference sequence). This CDR3 has 13 residues. Trimming shortened V by 7 bases and J by 4 bases, and 13 bases separated the two germline ends. The CDR3 here is CASTKGGATEAFF. The DNA for the CDR3 is TGTGCCAGCACCAAAGGTGGGGCCACTGAAGCTTTCTTT.

In this sample, this clonotype turned up a few times. The chain uses TRBV5-1 and TRBJ2-1, with TRBD2 identical over 13 bases. The germline gives CDR1 SGHRS, CDR2 YFSETQ. This CDR3 is 15 amino acids long. V trimming: 5 bases; J trimming: 9 bases; junction bases outside the gene matches: 8. The CDR3 loop is CASRRGTSGDGEQFF. In nucleotides, the CDR3 is TGCGCCAGCAGACGAGGGACTAGCGGGGATGGTGAGCAGTTCTTC.

This clonotype was recorded at least ten times. The V gene is TRBV29-1, the J gene TRBJ2-1, with TRBD1 identical over 7 bases. V was pared by 5 bases and J by 14 bases, with 6 bases of the junction left unmatched. This CDR3 has 10 amino acids. Germline values: CDR1 SQVTM, CDR2 ANQGSEA. The DNA for the CDR3 is TGCAGCGTTACAGAACAGGGGAAGTTCTTC. Translation: CSVTEQGKFF.

In its sample, this clonotype was seen many times. This chain joins TRBV5-1 and TRBJ1-2; maybe TRBD1 (6 bases). The germline CDR1 and CDR2 sequences are SGHRS and YFSETQ. Trimming removed 1 base from V and 8 bases from J, with 15 bases in between. The CDR3 totals 14 residues. CDR3 nucleotides: TGCGCCAGCAGCTTGTCAGGGGCAGGTGACGGCTACACCTTC. Its translation is CASSLSGAGDGYTF.

Many counts were recorded for this clonotype. The V gene is TRBV9, the J gene TRBJ1-2; maybe TRBD1 (5 bases). Germline-derived CDR1 and CDR2 are SGDLS and YYNGEE. CDR3 length: 15 amino acids. The V gene lost 3 bases and the J gene lost 4 bases, with 16 bases spanning the gap. This chain's CDR3 is CASSDRDRISYGYTF. The CDR3 region has the DNA TGTGCCAGCAGCGACCGGGACCGAATAAGCTATGGCTACACCTTC.

This clonotype was found many times. The chain recombines TRBV3-1 with TRBJ2-7; 11 nucleotides align to TRBD2. CDR3 length: 14 amino acids. Losses at the gene ends were 5 bases for V and 4 bases for J; bases not matched to a gene: 4. Germline V gene sequence: CDR1 LGHDT, CDR2 YNNKEL (reference sequence). CDR3: CASSTSGGRYEQYF. As DNA, the CDR3 is TGTGCCAGCAGCACTAGCGGGGGAAGGTACGAGCAGTACTTC.

This clonotype was detected ten times or more. V gene TRBV5-4 combines with J gene TRBJ2-5; 7 nucleotides agree with TRBD2. V dropped 4 bases and J dropped 2; count of bases not matched to a gene: 2. The CDR3 runs 13 residues. The germline V gene encodes CDR1 SGHNT and CDR2 YYREEE (reference sequence). The CDR3 region has the DNA TGTGCCAGCAGCAACGGGGGGCAAGAGACCCAGTACTTC. It yields the protein CASSNGGQETQYF.

This clonotype was seen ten or more times. The chain has TRBV12-3 or TRBV12-4 and TRBJ2-5, with a weak D call TRBD1 (5 bases). The CDR3 runs 17 residues. V was pared by 1 base and J by 2 bases, with 17 bases between. CDR3 coding DNA: TGTGCCAGCAGTTTAGGTAGCTTCAGGGCCTGGCAAGAGACCCAGTACTTC. Translated, it gives CASSLGSFRAWQETQYF.

This clonotype was counted many times. The chain has TRBV7-8 and TRBJ2-3; no definite D call. Trimming took off 1 base at V and 4 bases at J, with 6 bases between the two ends. CDR1 SGHVS and CDR2 FQNEAQ come from the germline V gene. The CDR3 spans 13 residues. The CDR3 DNA reads TGTGCCAGCAGCTTAGTAAGGCCAGATACGCAGTATTTT. Translating it yields CASSLVRPDTQYF. Full variable domain (outside the CDR3, taken from reference TRBV7-8 and TRBJ2-3): GAGVSQSPRYKVAKRGQDVALRCDPISGHVSLFWYQQALGQGPEFLTYFQNEAQLDKSGLPSDRFFAERPEGSVSTLKIQRTQQEDSAVYLCASSLVRPDTQYFGPGTRLTVL.

There are many counts of this clonotype. This chain joins TRBV23-1 and TRBJ2-2; possibly TRBD1 for D (6 bases). TRBV23-1 is annotated as an ORF whose role is uncertain. Trimming stripped 7 bases from V and 4 bases from J, with 16 bases between. This CDR3 comprises 15 residues. CDR3 DNA sequence: TGCGCCAGCAATCTCACTTCAGGGGTCACCGGGGAGCTGTTTTTT. It encodes CASNLTSGVTGELFF.

This chain joins TRBV5-1 and TRBJ2-5, with TRBD2 matching 10 bases. This CDR3 comprises 17 residues. The germline CDR1 and CDR2 sequences are SGHRS and YFSETQ. V was pared by 5 bases and J by 1 base, with 11 bases of the junction left unmatched. CDR3 DNA sequence: TGCGCCAGCAGTAGTGGGCTAGCGGGGGTGGCCCAAGAGACCCAGTACTTC. Translating gives CASSSGLAGVAQETQYF.

This clonotype has ten or more counts. V is TRBV5-1 and J is TRBJ2-7; 10 bases map to TRBD2. V dropped 0 bases and J dropped 1; count of bases not matched to a gene: 7. The germline V gene encodes CDR1 SGHRS and CDR2 YFSETQ. There are 17 residues in the CDR3. The CDR3 sequence is CASSLEPPSGGSYEQYF. CDR3 sequence (DNA): TGCGCCAGCAGCTTGGAACCTCCTAGCGGGGGTTCCTACGAGCAGTACTTC.